This T cell receptor (beta chain) was captured by sequencing in a study of STAT5B mutations in CD4+ large granular lymphocyte leukemia. Overall study: Among healthy controls, a particular HLA allele went with more CDR3 'QG' motifs. Overall study findings and caveats: Data were not HLA-matched across samples. Top patient clones used TRBV06 genes more often: 8/27 versus 2/35 in controls. Less than 30% of private leukemic clonotypes occurred rarely in other patients' non-leukemic repertoires.

CDR1 is DFQATT and CDR2 is SNEGSKA in the germline V gene (reference sequence). V was clipped by 5 bases and J by 9 bases, with 14 bases between them. There are 11 residues in the CDR3. Repertoires were generated with immunoSEQ multiplex PCR, while TCRdb's copy carries only in-frame clones and drops some. The profile covers fewer than 45,000 clones, with about four fifths appearing a single time and 3% to 4.5% taken by the ten largest. As to this clone: Its antigen is as yet unknown.

The chain links TRBV20-1 to TRBJ2-7; no firm D call. Sequencing was carried out using CD4+ T cells from blood buffy coats. This TCR derives from a human donor in good health. CDR3 sequence: CSAPWGDRQYF. CDR3 coding DNA: TGCAGTGCTCCTTGGGGTGACCGGCAGTACTTC.